This entry concerns a single T cell receptor (beta chain). Germline loops: CDR1 MNHNS, CDR2 SASEGT. The V end lost 0 bases, the J end lost 7 bases, and 9 bases lay between the germline ends. The CDR3 extends over 13 amino acids. In the source study's methods: For nucleated cells, counts were estimated from reference gene primer amplification. Sequenced by immunoSEQ multiplex PCR; TCRdb stores in-frame clones only, minus some. For V, J and clone size, that table is used; D and trimming come from the DNA. The sample carries approximately 180,000 clones, approximately 80% recorded once. Participant age was roughly 18 to 95 years, and participants resided in 20 to 30 US areas. This record comes from a study of blood T cell repertoires in COVID-19. About the research overall: Samples came from the United States, Italy and Spain, spanning acute and convalescent COVID-19.

Material: PBMCs or T cells enriched from blood (not recorded which). J is TRBJ1-2 and V is TRBV6-1, with D uncertain. The receptor comes from a woman in her forties or fifties who had recovered from COVID-19. Written as DNA, the CDR3 is TGTGCCAGCAGTGAAGCGCCCGGGATTGGCTACACCTTC. This encodes CASSEAPGIGYTF.